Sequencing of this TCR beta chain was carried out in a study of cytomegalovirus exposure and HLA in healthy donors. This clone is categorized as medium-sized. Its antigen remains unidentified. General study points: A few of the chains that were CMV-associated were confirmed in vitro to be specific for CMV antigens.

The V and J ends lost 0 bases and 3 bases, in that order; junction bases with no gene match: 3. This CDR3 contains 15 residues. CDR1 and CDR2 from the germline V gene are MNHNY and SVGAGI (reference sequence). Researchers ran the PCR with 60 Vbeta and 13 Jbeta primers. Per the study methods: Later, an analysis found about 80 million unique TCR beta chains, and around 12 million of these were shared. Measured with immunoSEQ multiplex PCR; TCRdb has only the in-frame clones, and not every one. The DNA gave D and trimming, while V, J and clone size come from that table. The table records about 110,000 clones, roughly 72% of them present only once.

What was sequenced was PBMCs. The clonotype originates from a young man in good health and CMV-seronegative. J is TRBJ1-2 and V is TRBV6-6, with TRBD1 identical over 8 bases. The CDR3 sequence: CASSYSPGGDYGYTF. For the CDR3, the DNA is TGTGCCAGCAGTTACTCGCCAGGGGGCGACTATGGCTACACCTTC.